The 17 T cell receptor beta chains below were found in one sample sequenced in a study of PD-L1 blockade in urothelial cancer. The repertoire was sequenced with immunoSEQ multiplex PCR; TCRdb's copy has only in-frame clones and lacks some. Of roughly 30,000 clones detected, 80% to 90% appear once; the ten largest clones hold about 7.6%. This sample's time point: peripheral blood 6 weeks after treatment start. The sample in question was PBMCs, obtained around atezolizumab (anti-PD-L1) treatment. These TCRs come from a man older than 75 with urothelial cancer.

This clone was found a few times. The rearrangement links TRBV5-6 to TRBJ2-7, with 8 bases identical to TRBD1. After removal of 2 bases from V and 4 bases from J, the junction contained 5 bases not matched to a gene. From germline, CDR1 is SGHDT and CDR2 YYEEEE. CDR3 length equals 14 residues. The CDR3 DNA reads TGTGCCAGCAGCTTAGGACAGGGTCGGTACGAGCAGTACTTC. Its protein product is CASSLGQGRYEQYF.

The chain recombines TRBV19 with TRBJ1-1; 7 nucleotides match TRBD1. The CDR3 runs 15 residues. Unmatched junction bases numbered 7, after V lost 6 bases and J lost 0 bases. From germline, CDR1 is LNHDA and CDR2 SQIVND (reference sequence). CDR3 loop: CASSPQGQMNTEAFF. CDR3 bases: TGTGCCAGTAGCCCACAGGGACAGATGAACACTGAAGCTTTCTTT.

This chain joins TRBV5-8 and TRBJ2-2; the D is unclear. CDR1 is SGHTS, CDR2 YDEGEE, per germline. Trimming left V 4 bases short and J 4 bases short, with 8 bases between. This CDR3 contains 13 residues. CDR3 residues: CASSPDITGELFF. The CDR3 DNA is TGTGCCAGCAGCCCCGACATCACCGGGGAGCTGTTTTTT.

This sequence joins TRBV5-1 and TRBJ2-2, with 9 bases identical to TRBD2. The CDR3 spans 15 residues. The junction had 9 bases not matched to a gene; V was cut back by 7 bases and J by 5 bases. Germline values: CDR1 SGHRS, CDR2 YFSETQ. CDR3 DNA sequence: TGCGCCAGCCGACCGCCGGGACTAGCTACCGGGGAGCTGTTTTTT. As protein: CASRPPGLATGELFF.

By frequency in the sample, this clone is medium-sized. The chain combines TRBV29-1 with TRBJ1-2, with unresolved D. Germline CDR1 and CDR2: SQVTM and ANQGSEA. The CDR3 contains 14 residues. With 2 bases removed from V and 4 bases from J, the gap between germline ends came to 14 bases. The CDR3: CSVELLAEGYGYTF. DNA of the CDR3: TGCAGCGTTGAACTCCTGGCGGAAGGCTATGGCTACACCTTC.

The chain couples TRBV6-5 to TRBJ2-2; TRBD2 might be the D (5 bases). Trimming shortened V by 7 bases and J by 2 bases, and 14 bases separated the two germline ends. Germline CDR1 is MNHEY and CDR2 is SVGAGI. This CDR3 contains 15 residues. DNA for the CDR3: TGTGCCAGCACTTGGCGGGCCCAAAACACCGGGGAGCTGTTTTTT. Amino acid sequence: CASTWRAQNTGELFF.

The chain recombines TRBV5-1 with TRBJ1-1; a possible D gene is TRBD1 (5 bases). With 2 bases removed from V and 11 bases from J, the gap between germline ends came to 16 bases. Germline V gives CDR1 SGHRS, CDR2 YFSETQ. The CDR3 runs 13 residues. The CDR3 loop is CASSFGQGGEAFF. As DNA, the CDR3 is TGCGCCAGCAGCTTCGGGCAGGGAGGCGAGGCTTTCTTT. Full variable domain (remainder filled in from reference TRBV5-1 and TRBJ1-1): KAGVTQTPRYLIKTRGQQVTLSCSPISGHRSVSWYQQTPGQGLQFLFEYFSETQRNKGNFPGRFSGRQFSNSRSEMNVSTLELGDSALYLCASSFGQGGEAFFGQGTRLTVV.

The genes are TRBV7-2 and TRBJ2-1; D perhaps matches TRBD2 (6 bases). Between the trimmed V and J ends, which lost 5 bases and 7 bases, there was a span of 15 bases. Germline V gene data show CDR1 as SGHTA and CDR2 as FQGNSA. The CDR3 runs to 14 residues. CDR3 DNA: TGTGCCAGCAGCAATTCGGGGAGGACTAATGAGCAGTTCTTC. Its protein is CASSNSGRTNEQFF.

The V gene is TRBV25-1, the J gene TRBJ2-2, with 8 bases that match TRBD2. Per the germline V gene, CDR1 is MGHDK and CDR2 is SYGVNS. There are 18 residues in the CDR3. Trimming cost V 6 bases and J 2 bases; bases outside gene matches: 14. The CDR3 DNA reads TGTGCCAGCAGGCCCCCCAGGAGCGGGAGAAGAAACACCGGGGAGCTGTTTTTT. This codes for CASRPPRSGRRNTGELFF. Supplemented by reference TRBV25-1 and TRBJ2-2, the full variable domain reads EADIYQTPRYLVIGTGKKITLECSQTMGHDKMYWYQQDPGMELHLIHYSYGVNSTEKGDLSSESTVSRIRTEHFPLTLESARPSHTSQYLCASRPPRSGRRNTGELFFGEGSRLTVL.

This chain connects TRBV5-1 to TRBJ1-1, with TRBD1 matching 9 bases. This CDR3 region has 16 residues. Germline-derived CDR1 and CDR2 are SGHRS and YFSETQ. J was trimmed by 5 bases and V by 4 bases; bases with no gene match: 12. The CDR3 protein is CASSPSDRGLGTEAFF. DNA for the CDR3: TGCGCCAGCAGCCCGTCGGACAGGGGTTTGGGGACTGAAGCTTTCTTT.

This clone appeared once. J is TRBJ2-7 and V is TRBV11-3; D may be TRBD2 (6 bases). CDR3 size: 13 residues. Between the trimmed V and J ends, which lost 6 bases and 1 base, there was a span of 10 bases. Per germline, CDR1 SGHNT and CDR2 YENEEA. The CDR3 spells CASRGAGSYEQYF. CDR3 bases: TGTGCCAGCAGGGGCGCGGGGTCCTACGAGCAGTACTTC. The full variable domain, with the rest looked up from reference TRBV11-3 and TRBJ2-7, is EAGVVQSPRYKIIEKKQPVAFWCNPISGHNTLYWYLQNLGQGPELLIRYENEEAVDDSQLPKDRFSAERLKGVDSTLKIQPAELGDSAVYLCASRGAGSYEQYFGPGTRLTVT.

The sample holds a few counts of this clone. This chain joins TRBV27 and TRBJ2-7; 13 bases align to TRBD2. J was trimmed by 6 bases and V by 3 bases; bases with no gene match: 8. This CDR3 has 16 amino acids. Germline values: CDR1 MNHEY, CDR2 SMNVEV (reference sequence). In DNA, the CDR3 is TGTGCCAGCAGTTTCCGACTAGCGGGAGGAAAGGGCGAGCAGTACTTC. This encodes CASSFRLAGGKGEQYF.

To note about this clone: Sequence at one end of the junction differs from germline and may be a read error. Written as DNA, the CDR3 is TGTGCCAGTAGTATACCGGGACAGGCGATTTCTAACTATGGCTTCACCTTC. It is translated as CASSIPGQAISNYGFTF. This rearrangement joins TRBV19 to TRBJ1-2, with 8 bases fitting TRBD1. Germline values: CDR1 LNHDA, CDR2 SQIVND (reference sequence). CDR3 length equals 17 residues.

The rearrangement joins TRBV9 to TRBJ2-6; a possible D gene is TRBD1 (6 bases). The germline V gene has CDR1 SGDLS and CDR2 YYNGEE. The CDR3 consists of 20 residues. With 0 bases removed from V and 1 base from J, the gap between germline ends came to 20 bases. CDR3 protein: CASSVVGHLFANSGANVLTF. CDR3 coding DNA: TGTGCCAGCAGCGTAGTGGGACACCTATTCGCTAATTCTGGGGCCAACGTCCTGACTTTC.

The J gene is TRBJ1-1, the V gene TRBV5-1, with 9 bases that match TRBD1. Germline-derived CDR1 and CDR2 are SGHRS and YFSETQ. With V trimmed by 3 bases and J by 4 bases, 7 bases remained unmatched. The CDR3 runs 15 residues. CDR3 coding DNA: TGCGCCAGCAGCTGGGGGGACAGGGACCTCACTGAAGCTTTCTTT. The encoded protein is CASSWGDRDLTEAFF.

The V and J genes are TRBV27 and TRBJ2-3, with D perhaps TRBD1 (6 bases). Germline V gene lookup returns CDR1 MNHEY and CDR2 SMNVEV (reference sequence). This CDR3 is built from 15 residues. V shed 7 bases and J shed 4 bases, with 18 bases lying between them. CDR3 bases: TGTGCCAGCACGTCATCGCCGGACAGCTCAGATACGCAGTATTTT. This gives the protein CASTSSPDSSDTQYF.

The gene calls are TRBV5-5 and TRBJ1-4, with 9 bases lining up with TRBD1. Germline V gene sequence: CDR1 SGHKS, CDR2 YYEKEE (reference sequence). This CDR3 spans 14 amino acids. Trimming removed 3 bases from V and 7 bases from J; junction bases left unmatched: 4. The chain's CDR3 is CASSSDRGGEKLFF. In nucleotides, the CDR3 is TGTGCCAGCAGCTCGGACAGGGGTGGTGAAAAACTGTTTTTT.